This TCR beta chain came from a study of blood T cell repertoires in COVID-19. As for the study in general: Samples of COVID-19 (acute and convalescent) were obtained from the United States, Italy and Spain.

CDR1 and CDR2 from the germline V gene are MNHEY and SVGAGI. V shed 2 bases and J shed 7 bases, with 14 bases lying between them. This CDR3 is 14 amino acids long. Sequencing was performed with immunoSEQ multiplex PCR; in TCRdb, only in-frame clones are kept and a portion is missing. Seen here are about 220,000 clones, roughly 80% observed once, and the top ten hold around 2%. V gene TRBV6-5 combines with J gene TRBJ1-2; maybe TRBD1 (5 bases). This receptor was identified in a woman aged 55-69 years with acute or convalescent COVID-19. Specimen: peripheral blood. CDR3 sequence reads: CASSYGRGIGGYTF. The CDR3 nucleotides are TGTGCCAGCAGTTACGGTCGGGGGATAGGTGGCTACACCTTC.